This TCR beta chain stems from a study of Ad26.COV2.S vaccination and SARS-CoV-2 variants. For the study at large: Once or twice, 56 days apart, Ad26.COV2.S was delivered intramuscularly. Overall study results and limits: From the TCR breadth and depth analyses, total T cell responses may have been underestimated. Across vaccine and placebo recipients, the breadth of non-spike TCRs was similar.

The table came from immunoSEQ multiplex PCR; TCRdb's copy has only in-frame clones and leaves some out. The sample holds roughly 320,000 clones, 87% seen once. CDR3 length: 15 amino acids. V was shortened by 0 bases and J by 0 bases, with 8 bases between the two germline ends. Germline V gene data show CDR1 as KGHSH and CDR2 as LQKENI. As for treatment: roughly 19 received Ad26.COV2.S at low or high dose, single or two shots; about 5 received placebo; per-sample allocation not given. After the first vaccine or placebo injection, samples were drawn on day 63. In regard to this clone: The antigen remains unidentified.

Sequencing was performed on peripheral blood, taken in a trial of Ad26.COV2.S vaccine versus placebo. The receptor was derived from a person aged 18-60 years who received the Ad26.COV2.S COVID-19 vaccine or a placebo. The V call is TRBV18, the J call TRBJ1-2; TRBD1 is a possible D gene (5 bases). The CDR3 DNA reads as TGTGCCAGCTCACCACCTGGGACCGCTAACTATGGCTACACCTTC. It specifies CASSPPGTANYGYTF.